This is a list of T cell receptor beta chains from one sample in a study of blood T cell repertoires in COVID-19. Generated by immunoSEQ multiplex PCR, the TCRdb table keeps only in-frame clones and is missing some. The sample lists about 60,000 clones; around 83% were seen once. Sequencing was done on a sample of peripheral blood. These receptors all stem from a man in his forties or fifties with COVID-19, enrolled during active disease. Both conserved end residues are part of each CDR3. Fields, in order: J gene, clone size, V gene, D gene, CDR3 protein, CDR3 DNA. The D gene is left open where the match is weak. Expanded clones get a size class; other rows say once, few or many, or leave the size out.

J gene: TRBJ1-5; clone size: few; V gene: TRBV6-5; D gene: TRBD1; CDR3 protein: CASRPGQGLNQPQHF; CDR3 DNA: TGTGCCAGCAGGCCGGGACAGGGGTTGAATCAGCCCCAGCATTTT
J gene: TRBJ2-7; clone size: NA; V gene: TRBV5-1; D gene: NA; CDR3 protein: CASSLAATTAREQYF; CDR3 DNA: TGCGCCAGCAGCTTGGCGGCTACTACCGCGAGGGAGCAGTACTTC
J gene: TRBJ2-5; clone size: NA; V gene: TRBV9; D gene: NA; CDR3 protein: CASSYTQGLQETQYF; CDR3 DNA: TGTGCCAGCAGCTACACCCAGGGACTCCAAGAGACCCAGTACTTC
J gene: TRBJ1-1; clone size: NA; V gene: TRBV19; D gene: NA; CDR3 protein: CASSIMGAAEAFF; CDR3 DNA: TGTGCCAGTAGTATAATGGGGGCGGCTGAAGCTTTCTTT
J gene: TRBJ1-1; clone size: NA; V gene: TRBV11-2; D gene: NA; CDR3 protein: CASSFPVEEAFF; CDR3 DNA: TGTGCCAGCAGCTTTCCGGTCGAGGAAGCTTTCTTT
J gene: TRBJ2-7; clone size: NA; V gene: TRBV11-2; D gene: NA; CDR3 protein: CASSKNLELEAYEQYF; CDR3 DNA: TGTGCCAGCAGCAAAAACCTCGAGCTAGAGGCCTACGAGCAGTACTTC
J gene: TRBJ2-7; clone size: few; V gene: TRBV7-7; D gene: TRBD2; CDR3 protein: CASSLGTSGTEQYF; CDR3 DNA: TGTGCTAGCAGCTTGGGGACTAGCGGGACCGAGCAGTACTTC
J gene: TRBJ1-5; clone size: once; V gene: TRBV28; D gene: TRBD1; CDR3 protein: CASSLTGAGNQPQHF; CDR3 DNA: TGTGCCAGCAGCCTAACAGGGGCGGGCAATCAGCCCCAGCATTTT
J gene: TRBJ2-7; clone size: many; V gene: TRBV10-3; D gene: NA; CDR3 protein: CAISEGGRVIEQYF; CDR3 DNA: TGTGCCATCAGTGAGGGTGGCAGGGTTATCGAGCAGTACTTC
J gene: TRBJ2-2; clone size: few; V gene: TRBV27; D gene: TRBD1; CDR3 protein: CASSATTYRGTGELFF; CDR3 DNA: TGTGCCAGCAGTGCTACAACGTACAGGGGAACCGGGGAGCTGTTTTTT
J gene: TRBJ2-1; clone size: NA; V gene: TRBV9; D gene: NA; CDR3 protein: CASSVGIWGPGGEQFF; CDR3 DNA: TGTGCCAGCAGCGTAGGGATCTGGGGACCCGGAGGGGAGCAGTTCTTC
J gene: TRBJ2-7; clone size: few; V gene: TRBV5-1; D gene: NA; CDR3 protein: CASSLVDNYEQYF; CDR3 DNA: TGCGCCAGCAGCTTGGTTGACAACTACGAGCAGTACTTC
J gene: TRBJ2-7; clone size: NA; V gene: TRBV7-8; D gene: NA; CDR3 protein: CASSLGLAAYEQYF; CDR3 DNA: TGTGCCAGCAGCTTAGGACTGGCTGCCTACGAGCAGTACTTC
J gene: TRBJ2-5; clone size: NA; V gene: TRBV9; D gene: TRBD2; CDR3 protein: CASSRSMGIAGGPGGETQYF; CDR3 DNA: TGTGCCAGCAGTCGTAGCATGGGAATAGCGGGAGGGCCGGGGGGAGAGACCCAGTACTTC
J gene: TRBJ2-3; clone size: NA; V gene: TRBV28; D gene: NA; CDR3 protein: CASSPYREVPDTQYF; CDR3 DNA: TGTGCCAGCAGTCCTTACAGGGAAGTCCCAGATACGCAGTATTTT
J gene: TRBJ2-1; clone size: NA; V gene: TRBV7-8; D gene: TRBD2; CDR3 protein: CASSLGRLAGGYNEQFF; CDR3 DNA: TGTGCCAGCAGCTTAGGGCGACTAGCGGGGGGCTACAATGAGCAGTTCTTC
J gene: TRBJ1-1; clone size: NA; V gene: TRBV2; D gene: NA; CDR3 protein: CASHRNMNTEAFF; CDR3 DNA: TGTGCCAGCCATAGAAATATGAACACTGAAGCTTTCTTT
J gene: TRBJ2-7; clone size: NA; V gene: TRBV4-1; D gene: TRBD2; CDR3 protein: CASSQIDMGLATGEQYF; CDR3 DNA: TGCGCCAGCAGCCAAATAGACATGGGACTAGCTACGGGTGAGCAGTACTTC
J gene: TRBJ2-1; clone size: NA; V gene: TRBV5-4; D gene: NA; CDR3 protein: CASRSTQGQSYNEQFF; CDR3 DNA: TGTGCCAGCAGGTCCACTCAAGGACAGTCCTACAATGAGCAGTTCTTC
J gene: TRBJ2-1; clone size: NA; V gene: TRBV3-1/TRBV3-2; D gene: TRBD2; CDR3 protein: CASSQGGLNYNEQFF; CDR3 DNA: TGTGCCAGCAGCCAAGGGGGACTAAATTACAATGAGCAGTTCTTC
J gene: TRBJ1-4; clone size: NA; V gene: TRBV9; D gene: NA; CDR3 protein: CASSVGQAGEKLFF; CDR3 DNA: TGTGCCAGCAGCGTAGGACAGGCCGGGGAAAAACTGTTTTTT
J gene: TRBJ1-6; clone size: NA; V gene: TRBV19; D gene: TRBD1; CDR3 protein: CASSITPDRTDSPLHF; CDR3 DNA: TGTGCCAGTAGTATAACCCCGGACAGGACGGATTCACCCCTCCACTTT
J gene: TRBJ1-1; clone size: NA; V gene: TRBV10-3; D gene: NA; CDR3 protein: CAIRRAENTEAFF; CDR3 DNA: TGTGCCATCAGGAGGGCGGAGAACACTGAAGCTTTCTTT
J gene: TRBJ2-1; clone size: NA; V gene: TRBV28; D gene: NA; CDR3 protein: CASGADSYNEQFF; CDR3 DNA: TGTGCCAGCGGGGCTGACAGTTACAATGAGCAGTTCTTC
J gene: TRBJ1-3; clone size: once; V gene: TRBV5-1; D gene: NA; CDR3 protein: CASSPGTYSSGNTIYF; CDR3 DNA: TGCGCCAGCAGCCCAGGGACTTATAGCTCTGGAAACACCATATATTTT
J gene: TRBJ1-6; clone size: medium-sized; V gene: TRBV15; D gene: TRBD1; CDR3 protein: CATSRTKGQGNSPLHF; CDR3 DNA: TGTGCCACCAGCAGGACTAAGGGACAGGGGAATTCACCCCTCCACTTT
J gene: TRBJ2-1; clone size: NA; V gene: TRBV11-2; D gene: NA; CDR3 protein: CASSLSTYNEQFF; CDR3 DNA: TGTGCCAGCAGCTTATCCACCTACAATGAGCAGTTCTTC
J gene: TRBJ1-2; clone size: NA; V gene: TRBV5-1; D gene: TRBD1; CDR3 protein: CASSLGTGGYGYTF; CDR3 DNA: TGCGCCAGCAGCTTAGGGACAGGGGGGTATGGCTACACCTTC
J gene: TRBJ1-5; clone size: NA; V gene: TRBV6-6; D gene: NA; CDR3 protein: CASSLRRSGDQPQHF; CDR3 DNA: TGTGCCAGCAGTCTTCGCCGATCGGGAGATCAGCCCCAGCATTTT
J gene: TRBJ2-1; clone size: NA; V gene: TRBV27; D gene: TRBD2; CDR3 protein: CASTTSGGYNEQFF; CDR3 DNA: TGTGCCAGCACTACTAGCGGGGGCTACAATGAGCAGTTCTTC
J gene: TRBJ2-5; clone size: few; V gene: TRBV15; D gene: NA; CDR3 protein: CATSNIAGETQYF; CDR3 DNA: TGTGCCACCAGCAACATAGCCGGGGAGACCCAGTACTTC
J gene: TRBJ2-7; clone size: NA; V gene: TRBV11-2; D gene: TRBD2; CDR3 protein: CASNPFEASGRYEQYF; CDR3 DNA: TGTGCCAGCAACCCGTTCGAGGCTAGCGGGAGATACGAGCAGTACTTC
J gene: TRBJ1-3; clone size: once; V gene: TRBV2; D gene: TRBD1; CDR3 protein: CARSGRTGSSGNTIYF; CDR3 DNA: TGTGCCAGATCCGGCAGGACAGGATCCTCTGGAAACACCATATATTTT
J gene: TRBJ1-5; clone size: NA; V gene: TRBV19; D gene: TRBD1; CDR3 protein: CASSRDRDQPQHF; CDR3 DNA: TGTGCCAGTAGCCGAGACAGGGATCAGCCCCAGCATTTT
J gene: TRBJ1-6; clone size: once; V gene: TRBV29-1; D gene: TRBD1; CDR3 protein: CSARQGIDPNSPLHF; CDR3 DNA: TGCAGCGCCCGACAGGGTATAGACCCAAATTCACCCCTCCACTTT
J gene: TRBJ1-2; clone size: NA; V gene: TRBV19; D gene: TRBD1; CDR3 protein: CASSTIQGNYGYTF; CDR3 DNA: TGTGCCAGTAGTACGATACAGGGGAACTATGGCTACACCTTC
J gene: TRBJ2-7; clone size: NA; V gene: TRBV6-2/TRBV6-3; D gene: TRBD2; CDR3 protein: CASSLRGSGSGYEQYF; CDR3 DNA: TGTGCCAGCAGTCTACGTGGAAGCGGGAGTGGCTACGAGCAGTACTTC
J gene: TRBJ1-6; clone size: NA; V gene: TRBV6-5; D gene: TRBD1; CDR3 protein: CASSYSGQNNSPLHF; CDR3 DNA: TGTGCCAGCAGTTACTCGGGACAGAATAATTCACCCCTCCACTTT
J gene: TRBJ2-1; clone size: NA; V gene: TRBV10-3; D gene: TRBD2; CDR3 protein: CAIKPSGTYNEQFF; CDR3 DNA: TGTGCCATCAAGCCCAGCGGGACCTACAATGAGCAGTTCTTC
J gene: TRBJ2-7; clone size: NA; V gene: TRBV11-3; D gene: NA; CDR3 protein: CASSGGTVPYEQYF; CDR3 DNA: TGTGCCAGCAGCGGGGGGACCGTACCCTACGAGCAGTACTTC
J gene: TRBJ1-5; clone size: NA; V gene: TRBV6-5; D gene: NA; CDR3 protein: CASSYSGGSGQPQHF; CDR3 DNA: TGTGCCAGCAGTTACTCGGGGGGTAGTGGTCAGCCCCAGCATTTT